These 30 T cell receptor beta chains came from one sample sequenced in a study of human T cells and chemical hapten exposure. Sample time point: patch test 3, about 24 weeks after DPC sensitization. Specified treatment: therapeutic diphenylcyclopropenone sensitization with weekly scalp DPC. TCRdb called the RACE reads again in MiXCR, with one record for every CDR3 protein. The sample yields about 71,000 distinct CDR3 sequences, 8.5% to 14% seen once. The input for sequencing was whole blood, taken in connection with sensitization to the hapten diphenylcyclopropenone (DPC). These receptors were taken from a woman aged 45 to 65 with alopecia areata. Some clones in this sample may be carry-over from other donors' samples.

This clonotype was detected a few times. This chain joins TRBV2 and TRBJ1-1; D remains ambiguous. CDR1 and CDR2 from the germline V gene are SNHLY and FYNNEI. The CDR3 runs 15 residues. V was cut by 7 bases and J by 6 bases, with 21 bases left in between. This chain's CDR3 is CASTEGLSRAPEAFF. The CDR3 nucleotides read TGTGCCAGCACTGAGGGTCTCTCAAGAGCCCCTGAAGCTTTCTTT. Variable domain in full (rest from reference TRBV2 and TRBJ1-1): EPEVTQTPSHQVTQMGQEVILRCVPISNHLYFYWYRQILGQKVEFLVSFYNNEISEKSEIFDDQFSVERPDGSNFTLKIRSTKLEDSAMYFCASTEGLSRAPEAFFGQGTRLTVV.

This clonotype came up a few times. This chain joins TRBV7-2 and TRBJ2-7; a possible D gene is TRBD2 (6 bases). V was trimmed by 5 bases and J by 4 bases, leaving 18 bases between them. The germline V gene encodes CDR1 SGHTA and CDR2 FQGNSA. The CDR3 is 15 amino acids. The CDR3 sequence is CASSPIRRGSYEQYF. CDR3 coding DNA: TGTGCCAGCAGCCCTATTAGGAGGGGTAGTTACGAGCAGTACTTC. The whole variable domain, remainder taken from reference TRBV7-2 and TRBJ2-7, is GAGVSQSPSNKVTEKGKDVELRCDPISGHTALYWYRQSLGQGLEFLIYFQGNSAPDKSGLPSDRFSAERTGGSVSTLTIQRTQQEDSAVYLCASSPIRRGSYEQYFGPGTRLTVT.

A remark on this clonotype: One end of the junction varies from germline; a read error may be responsible. The rearrangement joins TRBV5-1 to TRBJ1-3; D may be TRBD1 (5 bases). CDR1 and CDR2 from the germline V gene are SGHRS and YFSETQ. The CDR3 loop spans 16 amino acids. CDR3 in DNA: TGCACCAGCAGCTTTGGGGACCTATCGGCGGGAAACACCATATATTTT. This codes for CTSSFGDLSAGNTIYF.

In its sample, this clonotype was seen a few times. The chain joins TRBV7-2 to TRBJ2-1, with 7 bases identical to TRBD2. The V gene end was trimmed by 5 bases and the J gene end by 8 bases; junction bases not matched to a gene: 12. Germline CDR1 reads SGHTA; CDR2 reads FQGNSA. The CDR3 is 15 residues long. The CDR3 coding sequence is TGTGCCAGCAGCCTAAGAAGGGGACTAAACTATGAGCAGTTCTTC. This encodes CASSLRRGLNYEQFF.

This clonotype was counted many times. The chain has TRBV20-1 and TRBJ2-7, with 11 bases lining up with TRBD2. V lost 5 bases to trimming and J lost 6 bases; unmatched junction nucleotides: 9. CDR1 and CDR2 (germline): DFQATT, SNEGSKA (reference sequence). The CDR3 is made up of 14 amino acids. CDR3 residues: CSAGVAGGPFEQYF. The CDR3 DNA follows: TGCAGTGCTGGCGTAGCGGGGGGGCCATTCGAGCAGTACTTC.

Points on this clonotype: An end of the junction differs from the germline gene, which may be a read error. This chain's CDR3 is CASSLGLSPYNEQFF. CDR3 nucleotides: TGTGCTAGCAGCTTGGGCCTTTCCCCCTACAATGAGCAGTTCTTC. The chain links TRBV7-7 to TRBJ2-1; D remains ambiguous. The CDR3 totals 15 residues. Per the germline V gene, CDR1 is SSHAT and CDR2 is FNYEAQ (reference sequence).

The rearrangement uses TRBV7-9 and TRBJ2-1, with 7 bases matching TRBD2. The CDR3 extends over 15 amino acids. V gave up 1 base and J gave up 5 bases; unmatched junction bases: 5. Germline V gene data show CDR1 as SEHNR and CDR2 as FQNEAQ (reference sequence). The CDR3, as DNA: TGTGCCAGCAGCTTAGAAGCGGGGAATAACAATGAGCAGTTCTTC. Translation gives CASSLEAGNNNEQFF. The whole variable domain, remainder taken from reference TRBV7-9 and TRBJ2-1, is DTGVSQNPRHKITKRGQNVTFRCDPISEHNRLYWYRQTLGQGPEFLTYFQNEAQLEKSRLLSDRFSAERPKGSFSTLEIQRTEQGDSAMYLCASSLEAGNNNEQFFGPGTRLTVL.

A few counts support this clonotype. The junction differs from germline at one of its ends, possibly a read error. CDR3 sequence: CSASDSGLTDTQCF. The CDR3 nucleotides read TGCAGTGCTAGCGATAGCGGCCTCACAGATACGCAGTGTTTT. This chain joins TRBV20-1 and TRBJ2-3, with D tentatively TRBD2 (6 bases). This CDR3 is built from 14 residues. CDR1 DFQATT and CDR2 SNEGSKA come from the germline V gene (reference sequence).

This chain joins TRBV7-9 and TRBJ1-5, with D maybe TRBD1 (5 bases). The CDR3 consists of 13 residues. Trimming took 5 bases from V and 5 from J, leaving 10 bases between them. The germline V gene has CDR1 SEHNR and CDR2 FQNEAQ (reference sequence). CDR3 coding DNA: TGTGCCAGCAGCCCACTAGGGGATCAGCCCCAGCATTTT. Encoded protein: CASSPLGDQPQHF.

J is TRBJ1-3 and V is TRBV12-3 or TRBV12-4; TRBD1 matches at 7 bases. After removal of 6 bases from V and 6 bases from J, the junction contained 2 bases not matched to a gene. This CDR3 has 12 residues. The CDR3 DNA sequence: TGTGCCAGCAGGGGGACAGCAAACACCATATATTTT. Translating it yields CASRGTANTIYF.

V usage is TRBV28 and J usage is TRBJ2-4; D is uncertain. This CDR3 comprises 12 residues. Looked up from germline, CDR1 is MDHEN and CDR2 is SYDVKM. The germline V and J ends were trimmed by 7 bases and 3 bases, with 7 bases remaining between them. The CDR3 sequence is CASTNGKNIQYF. The CDR3 DNA sequence: TGTGCCAGCACGAACGGCAAAAACATTCAGTACTTC.

In this sample, this clonotype turned up many times. The chain employs TRBV12-3 or TRBV12-4 and TRBJ1-1, with D tentatively TRBD1 (5 bases). Trimming took off 5 bases at V and 1 base at J, with 14 bases between the two ends. This CDR3 is built from 15 residues. In nucleotides, the CDR3 is TGTGCCAGCAGTCCCTTCGGGACGGCGAACACTGAAGCTTTCTTT. Amino acid sequence: CASSPFGTANTEAFF.

This clonotype was seen a handful of times. The rearrangement uses TRBV13 and TRBJ1-6; D not certain. The CDR3 covers 15 residues. Trimming removed 6 bases at V and 5 bases at J, with 14 bases between. The germline CDR1 and CDR2 sequences are PRHDT and FYEKMQ (reference sequence). In DNA form, the CDR3 reads TGTGCCAGCAGTTTCGCGACGGCAGATAATTCACCCCTCCACTTT. Its protein product is CASSFATADNSPLHF.

This clonotype was detected ten times or more. The rearrangement uses TRBV4-3 and TRBJ2-3; D is perhaps TRBD2 (5 bases). Looked up from germline, CDR1 is LGHNA and CDR2 is YSLEER. The CDR3 totals 14 residues. Trimming shortened V by 6 bases and J by 4 bases, and 14 bases separated the two germline ends. The CDR3 DNA follows: TGCGCCAGCAGTCGAAAAACGGGGTCAGATACGCAGTATTTT. This encodes CASSRKTGSDTQYF.

This sequence joins TRBV2 and TRBJ1-2; tentative D call: TRBD1 (6 bases). The germline CDR1 and CDR2 sequences are SNHLY and FYNNEI. Deletions cut 9 bases from V and 8 bases from J, with 10 bases between. The CDR3 loop spans 10 amino acids. CDR3 DNA sequence: TGTGCCAGGAACAGGGAAGGCTACACCTTC. As protein: CARNREGYTF.

This clonotype was seen at least ten times. The chain carries TRBV29-1 and TRBJ1-1; D call uncertain. Germline lookup yields CDR1 SQVTM and CDR2 ANQGSEA. The CDR3 is made up of 14 amino acids. Trimming removed 4 bases from V and 1 base from J, with 13 bases in between. The CDR3 protein is CSVVNPGRNTEAFF. CDR3 bases: TGCAGCGTTGTGAATCCGGGTAGGAACACTGAAGCTTTCTTT.

This rearrangement joins TRBV15 to TRBJ1-2, with TRBD1 matching over 8 bases. Germline CDR1 reads LNHNV; CDR2 reads YYDKDF (reference sequence). The V gene end was trimmed by 1 base and the J gene end by 8 bases; junction bases not matched to a gene: 3. This CDR3 region has 13 residues. The CDR3 loop is CATSRAQGDGYTF. Here the CDR3 DNA reads TGTGCCACCAGCAGAGCACAGGGGGACGGCTACACCTTC.

Concerning this clonotype: The CDR3 end shows no conserved phenylalanine or tryptophan, and so a read error is likely. This chain joins TRBV27 and TRBJ2-4, with a possible D match to TRBD2 (5 bases). V dropped 4 bases and J dropped 1 base, with 8 bases sitting between them. Germline V CDR1 and CDR2: MNHEY, SMNVEV (reference sequence). The CDR3 is made up of 14 amino acids. The CDR3 DNA reads TGTGCCAGCAGTTCTAGAGGGGCCAAAAACATTCAGTACTTA. Translated: CASSSRGAKNIQYL.

The rearrangement links TRBV20-1 to TRBJ1-5, with D possibly TRBD1 on 6 matching bases. CDR1 and CDR2 (germline): DFQATT, SNEGSKA (reference sequence). The CDR3 sequence is 14 residues long. V lost 2 bases and J 4 bases, leaving 12 bases between the germline ends. The CDR3 coding sequence is TGCAGTGCTAGAAGGGGGGCGCGGAATCAGCCCCAGCATTTT. Translating gives CSARRGARNQPQHF.

This clonotype was seen a handful of times. The J gene is TRBJ1-3, the V gene TRBV18; the match to TRBD1 covers 7 bases. Germline assignment: CDR1 KGHSH and CDR2 LQKENI. With V trimmed by 3 bases and J by 0 bases, 5 bases remained unmatched. This CDR3 comprises 16 residues. The CDR3 is CASSPGQTSSGNTIYF. The CDR3 DNA reads as TGTGCCAGCTCACCGGGACAGACGAGCTCTGGAAACACCATATATTTT.

This clonotype was observed a handful of times. The genes are TRBV5-5 and TRBJ2-1; TRBD2 agrees at 8 bases. Losses at the gene ends were 0 bases for V and 8 bases for J; bases not matched to a gene: 7. The CDR3 loop spans 15 amino acids. Per the germline V gene, CDR1 is SGHKS and CDR2 is YYEKEE (reference sequence). This CDR3 is CASSLGPGGPYEQFF. CDR3 in DNA: TGTGCCAGCAGCTTGGGACCGGGAGGGCCGTATGAGCAGTTCTTC.

This clonotype was counted many times. The chain couples TRBV6-5 to TRBJ1-2; TRBD1 matches at 7 bases. The J segment lost 5 bases and the V segment lost 0 bases, leaving 6 bases of the junction unmatched. CDR1 and CDR2 (germline): MNHEY, SVGAGI. This CDR3 region has 15 residues. The CDR3 is CASSYSVQGSYGYTF. The CDR3 region has the DNA TGTGCCAGCAGTTACTCGGTACAGGGGAGTTATGGCTACACCTTC.

The V gene is TRBV29-1, the J gene TRBJ1-1; tentative D call: TRBD1 (5 bases). Germline CDR1 is SQVTM and CDR2 is ANQGSEA. The CDR3 runs to 12 residues. With 4 bases removed from V and 6 bases from J, the gap between germline ends came to 12 bases. CDR3 sequence reads: CSVGISGAEAFF. DNA for the CDR3: TGCAGCGTTGGAATCTCGGGGGCTGAAGCTTTCTTT.

This clonotype was detected many times. V is TRBV28 and J is TRBJ2-3; perhaps TRBD2 as D (6 bases). There are 12 residues in the CDR3. Germline V gene lookup returns CDR1 MDHEN and CDR2 SYDVKM. V was clipped by 9 bases and J by 1 base, with 8 bases between them. The CDR3, as DNA: TGTGCCAGTTGGGGGGGCACAGATACGCAGTATTTT. Residues: CASWGGTDTQYF. Supplemented by reference TRBV28 and TRBJ2-3, the full variable domain reads DVKVTQSSRYLVKRTGEKVFLECVQDMDHENMFWYRQDPGLGLRLIYFSYDVKMKEKGDIPEGYSVSREKKERFSLILESASTNQTSMYLCASWGGTDTQYFGPGTRLTVL.

This clonotype was picked up many times. DNA of the CDR3: TGTGCCAGCGGGACCTACTACGAGCAGTACTTC. As protein: CASGTYYEQYF. The chain combines TRBV5-6 with TRBJ2-7; perhaps D is TRBD1 or TRBD2 (5 bases each). V dropped 7 bases and J dropped 3 bases, with 8 bases sitting between them. Germline CDR1 reads SGHDT; CDR2 reads YYEEEE. This CDR3 is built from 11 residues.

Here the CDR3 DNA reads TGTGCCACCAGCAGAGTGGGCAGGGCGAACCAGCCCCAGCATTTT. Translated, it gives CATSRVGRANQPQHF. The chain uses TRBV15 and TRBJ1-5, with a possible D match to TRBD1 (5 bases). Germline V gene lookup returns CDR1 LNHNV and CDR2 YYDKDF (reference sequence). With 1 base removed from V and 7 bases from J, the gap between germline ends came to 14 bases. This CDR3 is 15 amino acids long.

This clonotype was recorded a few times. This chain links TRBV6-6 with TRBJ2-3; 8 positions match TRBD2. This CDR3 region has 15 residues. The trim removed 6 bases at V and 3 bases at J, leaving 8 bases unmatched. Germline assignment: CDR1 MNHNY and CDR2 SVGAGI (reference sequence). The DNA for the CDR3 is TGTGCCAGCAGATTTAGCGGGATGGGGACAGATACGCAGTATTTT. Its protein product is CASRFSGMGTDTQYF.

The chain has TRBV20-1 and TRBJ2-4; D uncertain. The CDR3 length is 15 residues. CDR1 and CDR2 (germline): DFQATT, SNEGSKA (reference sequence). Trimming took 1 base from V and 1 from J, leaving 11 bases between them. Here the CDR3 DNA reads TGCAGTGCTAGAGTTTGGCAGGACGCCAAAAACATTCAGTACTTC. As protein: CSARVWQDAKNIQYF.

This clonotype was counted ten times or more. This chain connects TRBV7-9 to TRBJ1-5; 8 bases fit TRBD1. V lost 5 bases and J lost 4; bases outside the gene matches: 7. Per the germline V gene, CDR1 is SEHNR and CDR2 is FQNEAQ (reference sequence). The CDR3 is 15 residues long. CDR3 in DNA: TGTGCCAGCAGCCAGACGGGACAGGTTAATCAGCCCCAGCATTTT. This encodes CASSQTGQVNQPQHF.

DNA of the CDR3: TGTGCCAGCAGCCATGCGGATACGCAGTATTTT. Its translation is CASSHADTQYF. The chain links TRBV5-4 to TRBJ2-3; D remains unclear. Germline CDR1 is SGHNT and CDR2 is YYREEE (reference sequence). The CDR3 length is 11 residues. Trimming pared 4 bases from V and 6 bases from J, leaving 6 bases between.